This entry lists 21 T cell receptor beta chains sequenced from one sample in a study of cytomegalovirus exposure and HLA in healthy donors. PCR used 60 Vbeta primers and 13 Jbeta primers. Here immunoSEQ multiplex PCR was the method, and the copy in TCRdb shows in-frame clones only, minus some. Of approximately 180,000 clones in the sample, about 79% were seen once. Sequenced material: PBMCs. These receptors were obtained from a man aged 35 to 55 in good health and CMV-seropositive.

The chain combines TRBV25-1 with TRBJ1-2; D not resolved. The length of the CDR3 is 16 residues. Germline lookup yields CDR1 MGHDK and CDR2 SYGVNS. Trimming removed 5 bases from V and 5 bases from J, with 21 bases in between. The CDR3 DNA is TGTGCCAGCAGTCTGAGGGCAGGACGCGGCCCGTATGGCTACACCTTC. Translation gives CASSLRAGRGPYGYTF.

The CDR3 protein is CASSSYLSGANVLTF. The CDR3 nucleotides are TGCGCCAGCAGCTCCTACCTCTCTGGGGCCAACGTCCTGACTTTC. The chain links TRBV5-1 to TRBJ2-6; no clear D. Looked up from germline, CDR1 is SGHRS and CDR2 is YFSETQ. V was cut by 3 bases and J by 0 bases, with 7 bases left in between. This CDR3 is 15 amino acids long.

This chain joins TRBV6-1 and TRBJ1-4; D perhaps matches TRBD1 (5 bases). V lost 7 bases and J lost 10, with 16 bases in between. The CDR3 spans 13 residues. CDR1 is MNHNS, CDR2 SASEGT, per germline. CDR3 amino acids: CASTPGRGAKLFF. CDR3 in DNA: TGTGCCAGCACCCCGGGGCGGGGCGCAAAACTGTTTTTT.

The chain uses TRBV6-5 and TRBJ2-3, with D possibly TRBD2 on 5 matching bases. The CDR3 length is 13 residues. Trimming removed 0 bases from V and 6 bases from J, with 7 bases in between. The germline gives CDR1 MNHEY, CDR2 SVGAGI. Written as DNA, the CDR3 is TGTGCCAGCAGTTACTCGAGGGTGGATACGCAGTATTTT. Translating it yields CASSYSRVDTQYF.

The CDR3 is CAIRGDSGGETQYF. The CDR3 DNA follows: TGTGCCATCAGGGGGGACAGTGGCGGAGAGACCCAGTACTTC. The chain links TRBV10-3 to TRBJ2-5; 7 bases align to TRBD1. After removal of 6 bases from V and 4 bases from J, the junction contained 8 bases not matched to a gene. Germline loops: CDR1 ENHRY, CDR2 SYGVKD. CDR3 length: 14 amino acids.

The chain combines TRBV28 with TRBJ2-1; D is possibly TRBD1 (5 bases). This CDR3 has 14 amino acids. In germline, CDR1 is MDHEN, CDR2 SYDVKM. Trimming removed 6 bases from V and 0 bases from J, with 9 bases in between. CDR3 sequence (DNA): TGTGCCAGCAGCGACAGTTTCTCCTACAATGAGCAGTTCTTC. It translates to CASSDSFSYNEQFF.

CDR3 sequence reads: CASSYPRGKEDTQYF. In DNA form, the CDR3 reads TGTGCCAGCAGTTATCCCAGAGGAAAGGAAGATACGCAGTATTTT. The genes are TRBV6-9 and TRBJ2-3; D call uncertain. Germline V gives CDR1 MNHGY, CDR2 SVAAGI. The CDR3 contains 15 residues. V was cut by 2 bases and J by 5 bases, with 14 bases left in between.

V and J are TRBV6-5 and TRBJ1-1; TRBD1 might be the D (6 bases). Looked up from germline, CDR1 is MNHEY and CDR2 is SVGAGI. V was trimmed by 6 bases and J by 4 bases, leaving 18 bases between them. CDR3 length: 15 amino acids. The CDR3 sequence is CASRLAGAGITEAFF. For the CDR3, the DNA is TGTGCCAGCAGATTGGCAGGGGCTGGGATCACTGAAGCTTTCTTT.

This chain uses TRBV29-1 with TRBJ2-4; 7 positions match TRBD2. Looked up from germline, CDR1 is SQVTM and CDR2 is ANQGSEA. This CDR3 comprises 12 residues. The trim removed 4 bases at V and 6 bases at J, leaving 3 bases unmatched. This CDR3 is CSVGGGGNIQYF. CDR3 bases: TGCAGCGTTGGGGGGGGAGGAAACATTCAGTACTTC.

For the CDR3, the DNA is TGTGCCAGTAACAGGGCGAACACCGGGGAGCTGTTTTTT. Translating it yields CASNRANTGELFF. This chain joins TRBV19 and TRBJ2-2; a possible D gene is TRBD1 (6 bases). This CDR3 region has 13 residues. V gave up 7 bases and J gave up 0 bases, with 6 bases separating them. Germline CDR1 is LNHDA and CDR2 is SQIVND (reference sequence).

The chain links TRBV30 to TRBJ1-4; weak D call: TRBD1 (5 bases). Trimming cost V 3 bases and J 2 bases, with 10 bases left between them. CDR1 and CDR2 from the germline V gene are GTSNPN and SVGIG (reference sequence). The CDR3 totals 14 residues. The CDR3 reads CAWRNAGTNEKLFF. DNA for the CDR3: TGTGCCTGGAGAAATGCAGGGACTAATGAAAAACTGTTTTTT.

V gene TRBV6-1 combines with J gene TRBJ2-2, with 8 bases lining up with TRBD2. Germline CDR1 reads MNHNS; CDR2 reads SASEGT. The V and J ends lost 6 bases and 7 bases, in that order; junction bases with no gene match: 4. The CDR3 is made up of 13 amino acids. The CDR3 here is CASRSTSVGELFF. For the CDR3, the DNA is TGTGCCAGCAGATCGACTAGCGTCGGGGAGCTGTTTTTT.

The gene calls are TRBV7-8 and TRBJ2-5; TRBD2 matches at 11 bases. Germline CDR1 reads SGHVS; CDR2 reads FQNEAQ. The CDR3 has 18 residues. Germline trimming cut 4 bases from V and 2 bases from J; bases unmatched to any gene: 12. Here the CDR3 reads CASSSPGGTSGVQETQYF. DNA of the CDR3: TGTGCCAGCAGCTCACCCGGAGGGACTAGCGGAGTACAAGAGACCCAGTACTTC.

This clone appeared a few times. The rearrangement joins TRBV28 to TRBJ1-1; 8 nucleotides line up with TRBD1. The CDR3 is 15 amino acids. V dropped 4 bases and J dropped 5; count of bases not matched to a gene: 9. Germline CDR1 and CDR2: MDHEN and SYDVKM. This chain's CDR3 is CASSYPTGATTEAFF. Here the CDR3 DNA reads TGTGCCAGCAGTTACCCGACAGGGGCGACGACTGAAGCTTTCTTT.

The gene calls are TRBV9 and TRBJ2-7, with 8 nucleotides matching TRBD2. Germline V CDR1 and CDR2: SGDLS, YYNGEE. Trimming at V came to 0 bases and at J to 5 bases, leaving 10 bases not matched to a gene. CDR3 size: 16 residues. The CDR3 nucleotides read TGTGCCAGCAGCGTAGAAAGCGGGAGAGGTCGGGACGAGCAGTACTTC. Translating it yields CASSVESGRGRDEQYF.

V gene TRBV6-6 combines with J gene TRBJ2-1; 9 nucleotides agree with TRBD1. Germline CDR1 is MNHNY and CDR2 is SVGAGI (reference sequence). V trimming: 5 bases; J trimming: 8 bases; junction bases outside the gene matches: 13. This CDR3 is 16 amino acids long. CDR3 sequence reads: CASSPRLTGGFDEQFF. The CDR3 coding sequence is TGTGCCAGCAGTCCCCGCCTGACAGGGGGTTTTGATGAGCAGTTCTTC.

This clone was detected only a few times. The V gene is TRBV9, the J gene TRBJ2-7; tentative D call: TRBD1 (6 bases). CDR1 is SGDLS and CDR2 is YYNGEE in the germline V gene. This CDR3 is built from 14 residues. V was trimmed by 3 bases and J by 4 bases, leaving 14 bases between them. CDR3 nucleotides: TGTGCCAGCAGCGGGGGGCAGGGGAATTACGAGCAGTACTTC. Its translation: CASSGGQGNYEQYF.

This chain uses TRBV18 with TRBJ2-7, with 13 bases aligning to TRBD2. This CDR3 comprises 16 residues. Germline V lookup: CDR1 KGHSH, CDR2 LQKENI. The V gene end was trimmed by 5 bases and the J gene end by 5 bases; junction bases not matched to a gene: 9. The CDR3 DNA reads TGTGCCAGCTCAACCACAACTGGACTAGCGGGAGACGAGCAGTACTTC. It encodes CASSTTTGLAGDEQYF.

The chain uses TRBV6-5 and TRBJ2-7; 10 bases are shared with TRBD2. Trimming cost V 5 bases and J 1 base; bases outside gene matches: 5. The CDR3 loop spans 15 amino acids. Per germline, CDR1 MNHEY and CDR2 SVGAGI. CDR3 bases: TGTGCCAGCAGTCGAGCGGGAGGGGGATCCTACGAGCAGTACTTC. It yields the protein CASSRAGGGSYEQYF.

For this clone: One end of the junction varies from germline; a read error may be responsible. The V gene is TRBV19, the J gene TRBJ1-5, with 9 bases fitting TRBD1. The germline V gene encodes CDR1 LNHDA and CDR2 SQIVND (reference sequence). The CDR3 has 11 amino acids. In DNA form, the CDR3 reads TGTGCCAGTAGTACCCGGGACAGGGTTCATTTC. Protein sequence: CASSTRDRVHF.

Details on this clone: One junction end disagrees with the germline gene, perhaps due to a read error. J is TRBJ2-7 and V is TRBV28, with D perhaps TRBD1 (6 bases). Germline V gene lookup returns CDR1 MDHEN and CDR2 SYDVKM. The CDR3 consists of 13 residues. The CDR3 loop reads CASSLGMDSRRRF. In DNA form, the CDR3 reads TGTGCCAGCAGTTTAGGTATGGACAGCCGTAGGCGGTTC.